The rows below give T cell receptor beta chains drawn from one sample of a study of T cell repertoires in cytomegalovirus infection. TCRdb fed the reads into MiXCR, producing one record per CDR3 protein. Of approximately 160,000 distinct CDR3 sequences in the sample, roughly 18% are singletons; the top ten hold roughly a sixth. The specimen sequenced was CD8+ T cells from PBMCs. The source of these receptors is a human donor in good health (CMV status not recorded). Some clones in this sample may be carry-over from other donors' samples. Each CDR3 is given with its conserved first and last residue.

v_call	j_call	cdr3_aa
TRBV7-3	TRBJ2-1	CASSTHWTSGPDEQFF
TRBV4-3	TRBJ1-1	CASSQDRAVAEAFF
TRBV6-1	TRBJ1-4	CASSEFPGQDEKLFF
TRBV27	TRBJ2-6	CASRAGTAISGANVLTF
TRBV5-1	TRBJ2-7	CASSLAGPTLEQYF
TRBV19	TRBJ2-1	CASSMRLAGVPGNEQFF
TRBV20-1	TRBJ1-1	CSALRDSKVWVVNTEAFF
TRBV7-2	TRBJ1-5	CASSLLGQAREPQHF
TRBV7-8	TRBJ2-2	CASGPRGGGRAAGELFF
TRBV19	TRBJ1-5	CASSINTAPSGPQHF
TRBV29-1	TRBJ2-7	CSVEFSGSSYEQYF
TRBV4-1	TRBJ1-6	CASSQAQGQRNSPLHF
TRBV28	TRBJ2-7	CASSLQGPGYEQYF
TRBV2	TRBJ1-2	CASREGPRVMGYTF
TRBV7-9	TRBJ2-2	CASSTQQNTGELFF
TRBV7-2	TRBJ1-1	CASSQHRGRETEAFF
TRBV6-2/TRBV6-3	TRBJ1-5	CASTWNRESNQPQHF
TRBV7-9	TRBJ1-1	CASSETGSDTEAFF
TRBV7-2	TRBJ2-1	CASSPGRGAGYPQFF
TRBV6-1	TRBJ1-1	CASSILATEAFF
TRBV7-8	TRBJ2-4	CASCGAENIQYF
TRBV6-1	TRBJ1-5	CASSQTEVRNQPQHF
TRBV11-3	TRBJ2-1	CASSLAVGNEQFF
TRBV2	TRBJ2-3	CASERENADTQYF
TRBV7-9	TRBJ2-7	CASSPRTGSNFYEQYF
TRBV7-9	TRBJ2-1	CASKGIRYNEQFF
TRBV28	TRBJ2-1	CASSLIYGSRYNEQFF
TRBV7-2	TRBJ2-7	CASSLASAGANEQYF
TRBV2	TRBJ2-7	CASSETRRPYEQYF
TRBV12-5	TRBJ1-2	CASGPSPGYTF
TRBV20-1	TRBJ2-3	CSADRVGTDTQYF
TRBV29-1	TRBJ1-2	CSVILGGRYGYTF
TRBV10-3	TRBJ2-7	CAISEGREGTHEQYF
TRBV7-2	TRBJ1-3	CASSLALLGVSGNTIYF
TRBV6-2/TRBV6-3	TRBJ2-1	CASSLRAPSYNEQFF
TRBV20-1	TRBJ2-1	CSARRLLGVYNEQFF
TRBV28	TRBJ2-5	CASSFPRGGQETQYF
TRBV5-1	TRBJ2-3	CASSHSGIELDTQYF
TRBV2	TRBJ2-2	CASSELAGGPDTGELFF
TRBV6-2/TRBV6-3	TRBJ2-1	CASSYSRRIPIDEQFF
TRBV7-2	TRBJ2-5	CASSLQGALRETQYF
TRBV7-9	TRBJ1-5	CASSSDRTNQPQHF
TRBV7-2	TRBJ2-1	CASSLYGPQVDNEQFF
TRBV19	TRBJ2-2	CASSPSANTGELFF
TRBV7-3	TRBJ2-1	CASSLKSGGAYNEQFF
TRBV11-2	TRBJ2-1	CASATGPRVVNEQFF
TRBV7-8	TRBJ1-5	CASSPITGGHQPQHF
TRBV18	TRBJ2-1	CASSPRQGDNEQFF
TRBV6-4	TRBJ2-7	CASADRFDPYEQYF
TRBV7-8	TRBJ2-2	CASSTGGWAGELFF